This T cell receptor (beta chain) was documented in a study of beta chain features in type 1 diabetes. Whole-study context: Healthy donors, compared against patients, showed similar age, gender and cell yields.

The study reverse transcribed the entire isolated RNA, so it sequenced expressed TCRB transcripts. Sequencing was performed with immunoSEQ multiplex PCR; in TCRdb, only in-frame clones are kept and a portion is missing. The table includes about 410,000 clones, approximately 14% detected once. V was shortened by 0 bases and J by 11 bases, with 10 bases between the two germline ends. This CDR3 contains 13 residues. Looked up from germline, CDR1 is SGHDN and CDR2 is FVKESK. Findings of the study overall: Comparison showed that naive, central memory and Treg TCRB repertoires appeared more similar among patients than among healthy donors.

For this clone: Its antigen is currently unknown.

This clonotype originated in a man aged 30-40 years in good health. The chain couples TRBV14 to TRBJ1-4; D ambiguous. The sequencing sample was made of naive CD4+ T cells from blood. The CDR3 DNA reads TGTGCCAGCAGCCAAGATCTGGTGGGCAAACTGTTTTTT. This sequence encodes CASSQDLVGKLFF.